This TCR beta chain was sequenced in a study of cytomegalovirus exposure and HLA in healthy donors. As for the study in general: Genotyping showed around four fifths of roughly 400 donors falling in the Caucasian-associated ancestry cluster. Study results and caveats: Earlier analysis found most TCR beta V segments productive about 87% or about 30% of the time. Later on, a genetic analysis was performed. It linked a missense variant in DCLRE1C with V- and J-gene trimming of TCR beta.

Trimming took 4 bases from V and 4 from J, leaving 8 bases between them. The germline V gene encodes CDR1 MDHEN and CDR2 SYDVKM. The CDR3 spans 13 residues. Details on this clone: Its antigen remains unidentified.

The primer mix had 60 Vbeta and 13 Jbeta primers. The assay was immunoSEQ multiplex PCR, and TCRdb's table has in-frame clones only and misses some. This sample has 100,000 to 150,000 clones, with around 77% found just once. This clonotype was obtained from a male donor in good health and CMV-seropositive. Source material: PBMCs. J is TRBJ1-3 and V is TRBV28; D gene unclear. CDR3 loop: CASSWPRGNTIYF. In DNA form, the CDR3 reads TGTGCCAGCAGTTGGCCGCGGGGAAACACCATATATTTT.